A single sample is the source of the 21 T cell receptor beta chains below, sequenced in a study of radiotherapy plus CTLA-4 blockade in lung cancer. The method was immunoSEQ multiplex PCR; TCRdb's version includes in-frame clones alone and lacks a portion of them. The profile shows over 70,000 clones, roughly 86% of them singletons. The source was peripheral blood, collected from a patient treated with radiotherapy plus ipilimumab. These receptors were obtained from a human donor with non-small cell lung cancer who had a partial response to radiotherapy plus ipilimumab.

This chain connects TRBV11-2 to TRBJ2-3; 7 nucleotides line up with TRBD2. CDR1 and CDR2 (germline): SGHAT, FQNNGV. The V segment lost 5 bases and the J segment 4 bases; nucleotides outside the gene matches: 15. CDR3 size: 17 residues. CDR3: CASSMAGFAGDADTQYF. Written as DNA, the CDR3 is TGTGCCAGCAGCATGGCGGGATTTGCGGGAGATGCAGATACGCAGTATTTT.

This clone was counted a single time. The rearrangement joins TRBV7-2 to TRBJ2-1; D is possibly TRBD2 (6 bases). Germline CDR1 reads SGHTA; CDR2 reads FQGNSA. The CDR3 extends over 17 amino acids. The V gene lost 3 bases and the J gene lost 6 bases, with 21 bases spanning the gap. The CDR3 nucleotides read TGTGCCAGCAGCTTGGATACCGGGACTCTTACGGGCAATGAGCAGTTCTTC. It encodes CASSLDTGTLTGNEQFF.

The chain uses TRBV7-2 and TRBJ1-2; 9 bases agree with TRBD1. Per germline, CDR1 SGHTA and CDR2 FQGNSA. Trimming removed 1 base from V and 8 bases from J; junction bases left unmatched: 17. The CDR3 contains 18 residues. DNA for the CDR3: TGTGCCAGCAGCTTAGTAGGACAGGGGCGGGATGAGGGTCGGGGCTACACCTTC. Protein sequence: CASSLVGQGRDEGRGYTF.

This sequence joins TRBV30 and TRBJ1-6; D gene ambiguous. Deletions cut 3 bases from V and 6 bases from J, with 9 bases between. In germline, CDR1 is GTSNPN, CDR2 SVGIG (reference sequence). This CDR3 region has 13 residues. The CDR3 is CAWSRGTNSPLHF. CDR3 DNA sequence: TGTGCCTGGAGCCGGGGAACTAATTCACCCCTCCACTTT. Full variable domain (rest looked up from reference TRBV30 and TRBJ1-6): SQTIHQWPATLVQPVGSPLSLECTVEGTSNPNLYWYRQAAGRGLQLLFYSVGIGQISSEVPQNLSASRPQDRQFILSSKKLLLSDSGFYLCAWSRGTNSPLHFGNGTRLTVT.

V and J are TRBV10-3 and TRBJ2-2; TRBD2 agrees at 9 bases. V shed 4 bases and J 1 base; nucleotides not matched to a gene: 4. Per germline, CDR1 ENHRY and CDR2 SYGVKD. The CDR3 sequence is 16 residues long. In nucleotides, the CDR3 is TGTGCCATCAGTGGCCCGACTAGCGGGAACACCGGGGAGCTGTTTTTT. It translates to CAISGPTSGNTGELFF.

V and J are TRBV19 and TRBJ1-1, with D perhaps matching TRBD1 (5 bases). CDR3 length: 17 residues. Trimming took 6 bases from V and 0 from J, leaving 20 bases between them. In germline, CDR1 is LNHDA, CDR2 SQIVND (reference sequence). The CDR3 reads CASRTLGANFMNTEAFF. CDR3 nucleotides: TGTGCCAGTAGGACTTTAGGGGCCAATTTCATGAACACTGAAGCTTTCTTT.

The rearrangement joins TRBV11-1 to TRBJ2-5, with D possibly TRBD2 on 5 matching bases. The CDR3 is 13 amino acids. The V gene's germline CDR1 is SGHAT and CDR2 FQDESV (reference sequence). Trimming took 1 base from V and 5 from J, leaving 8 bases between them. The CDR3 region is CASSLGLWETQYF. Written as DNA, the CDR3 is TGTGCCAGCAGCTTAGGACTATGGGAGACCCAGTACTTC.

In its sample, this clone was seen once. The chain is built from TRBV2 and TRBJ2-7, with 8 bases fitting TRBD1. With V trimmed by 11 bases and J by 0 bases, 9 bases remained unmatched. Per germline, CDR1 SNHLY and CDR2 FYNNEI. The CDR3 is 14 residues long. The CDR3 reads CALRGTGSSYEQYF. CDR3 DNA sequence: TGTGCCCTCCGTGGGACAGGAAGCTCCTACGAGCAGTACTTC.

The chain couples TRBV27 to TRBJ2-1; TRBD2 matches at 8 bases. The trim removed 6 bases at V and 4 bases at J, leaving 5 bases unmatched. The CDR3 has 14 residues. Germline CDR1 and CDR2: MNHEY and SMNVEV (reference sequence). The CDR3 DNA is TGTGCCAGCAGCCGGGAGGGCCTTTACAATGAGCAGTTCTTC. It codes for CASSREGLYNEQFF.

The CDR3 sequence is CASSLALAGSSYNEQFF. CDR3 in DNA: TGTGCCAGCAGCTTAGCACTAGCGGGGTCCTCCTACAATGAGCAGTTCTTC. The rearrangement uses TRBV7-2 and TRBJ2-1, with TRBD2 matching 10 bases. Germline CDR1 is SGHTA and CDR2 is FQGNSA. V was clipped by 0 bases and J by 0 bases; unmatched bases: 2. The CDR3 consists of 17 residues.

The rearrangement uses TRBV27 and TRBJ2-1; 11 positions agree with TRBD1. The CDR3 covers 16 residues. Germline CDR1 reads MNHEY; CDR2 reads SMNVEV (reference sequence). J gave up 6 bases and V 7 bases, and 11 bases lay outside the gene matches. The CDR3 reads CASTQGTGGTINEQFF. In DNA form, the CDR3 reads TGTGCCAGCACCCAGGGGACAGGGGGTACCATCAATGAGCAGTTCTTC.

This chain joins TRBV5-5 and TRBJ2-3, with TRBD2 identical over 13 bases. Per the germline V gene, CDR1 is SGHKS and CDR2 is YYEKEE (reference sequence). Trimming removed 4 bases from V and 3 bases from J; junction bases left unmatched: 5. The CDR3 has 16 amino acids. The CDR3 sequence: CASSKGGLAGTDTQYF. The CDR3 nucleotides read TGTGCCAGCAGCAAGGGGGGACTAGCGGGAACAGATACGCAGTATTTT.

This clone was counted once. The V and J genes are TRBV4-1 and TRBJ2-1; 8 nucleotides match TRBD2. The length of the CDR3 is 16 residues. Germline lookup yields CDR1 MGHRA and CDR2 YSYEKL. V trimming: 0 bases; J trimming: 3 bases; junction bases outside the gene matches: 4. CDR3 sequence reads: CASSQESGSSYNEQFF. CDR3 DNA sequence: TGCGCCAGCAGCCAAGAAAGCGGGAGTAGCTACAATGAGCAGTTCTTC.

V and J are TRBV29-1 and TRBJ2-2; 9 bases line up with TRBD1. V gave up 6 bases and J gave up 7 bases; unmatched junction bases: 6. Germline CDR1 reads SQVTM; CDR2 reads ANQGSEA. This CDR3 comprises 13 residues. Here the CDR3 reads CSVVTGGHGELFF. CDR3 sequence (DNA): TGCAGCGTGGTGACAGGGGGTCACGGGGAGCTGTTTTTT.

The chain employs TRBV2 and TRBJ1-2, with D tentatively TRBD1 (5 bases). This CDR3 has 13 residues. Germline CDR1 and CDR2: SNHLY and FYNNEI. V was clipped by 1 base and J by 4 bases, with 7 bases between them. CDR3 in amino acids: CASSEGGSYGYTF. CDR3 DNA: TGTGCCAGCAGTGAAGGGGGCAGCTATGGCTACACCTTC.

This rearrangement joins TRBV7-2 to TRBJ1-5, with 7 bases lining up with TRBD1. CDR1 is SGHTA and CDR2 is FQGNSA in the germline V gene. The CDR3 is 14 amino acids. V was clipped by 4 bases and J by 11 bases; unmatched bases: 11. CDR3 DNA sequence: TGTGCCAGCAGCTCAAGACAGGGCCTGGGGGCCCAGCATTTT. It translates to CASSSRQGLGAQHF. Full variable domain (remainder filled in from reference TRBV7-2 and TRBJ1-5): GAGVSQSPSNKVTEKGKDVELRCDPISGHTALYWYRQSLGQGLEFLIYFQGNSAPDKSGLPSDRFSAERTGGSVSTLTIQRTQQEDSAVYLCASSSRQGLGAQHFGDGTRLSIL.

This clone was detected a few times. This sequence joins TRBV6-6 and TRBJ1-1; weak D call: TRBD1 (5 bases). Trimming left V 6 bases short and J 3 bases short, with 11 bases between. The CDR3 has 13 amino acids. Germline CDR1 and CDR2: MNHNY and SVGAGI (reference sequence). CDR3 sequence (DNA): TGTGCCAGCAGCTACGACAGCTACACTGAAGCTTTCTTT. Amino acids: CASSYDSYTEAFF.

The rearrangement links TRBV18 to TRBJ2-7; the D gene is possibly TRBD1 (5 bases). V was cut by 0 bases and J by 4 bases, with 19 bases left in between. Germline V lookup: CDR1 KGHSH, CDR2 LQKENI. The CDR3 sequence is 17 residues long. DNA for the CDR3: TGTGCCAGCTCACCACCGGGATGGCAGGGTGATGAGTACGAGCAGTACTTC. Translating gives CASSPPGWQGDEYEQYF.

The chain is built from TRBV5-4 and TRBJ1-2; 7 bases align to TRBD1. V was pared by 1 base and J by 1 base, with 7 bases of the junction left unmatched. This CDR3 is 16 amino acids long. Germline-derived CDR1 and CDR2 are SGHNT and YYREEE (reference sequence). In DNA form, the CDR3 reads TGTGCCAGCAGCTTGCTCGCCGGACAGGATAACTATGGCTACACCTTC. Protein product: CASSLLAGQDNYGYTF. Using reference TRBV5-4 and TRBJ1-2 for the parts outside the CDR3, the full variable domain is ETGVTQSPTHLIKTRGQQVTLRCSSQSGHNTVSWYQQALGQGPQFIFQYYREEENGRGNFPPRFSGLQFPNYSSELNVNALELDDSALYLCASSLLAGQDNYGYTFGSGTRLTVV.

The rearrangement joins TRBV28 to TRBJ2-1; 10 bases match TRBD1. This CDR3 region has 16 residues. CDR1 and CDR2 (germline): MDHEN, SYDVKM. V was pared by 6 bases and J by 5 bases, with 10 bases of the junction left unmatched. The CDR3 spells CASSSSRTGGNNEQFF. The CDR3 DNA reads TGTGCCAGCAGCTCTTCTAGGACAGGGGGGAACAATGAGCAGTTCTTC.

The chain's CDR3 is CASSLTGTFKPQHF. As DNA, the CDR3 is TGTGCCAGCAGTTTGACAGGGACCTTCAAGCCCCAGCATTTT. J is TRBJ1-5 and V is TRBV27, with TRBD1 matching 7 bases. J lost 8 bases, V lost 3 bases, and 7 bases had no gene match. This CDR3 comprises 14 residues. CDR1 is MNHEY, CDR2 SMNVEV, per germline (reference sequence).